The 24 T cell receptor beta chains in this list originate from one sample, sequenced in a study of regulatory T cells in long-lasting Graves disease. To make TCR beta libraries, researchers used iRepertoire HTBI primers and Arm-PCR of CDR3 regions. TCRdb called the multiplex PCR reads again in MiXCR, with one record for every CDR3 protein. This sample has around 450,000 distinct CDR3 sequences, with about 15% found just once. Time point meaning: newly diagnosed GD, antithyroid drugs for less than 3 months. RNA from PBMCs was the source of the TCR library. Another study also made use of these data, one on T cells in Graves' hyperthyroidism and ophthalmopathy.

Material: peripheral blood mononuclear cells (PBMCs), obtained at new diagnosis, from a patient treated with antithyroid drugs. These receptors all come from a woman in her forties with Graves disease.

This clonotype has just a few counts. This chain joins TRBV5-6 and TRBJ2-3; D may be TRBD2 (5 bases). Germline lookup yields CDR1 SGHDT and CDR2 YYEEEE. CDR3 size: 15 residues. The V end lost 0 bases, the J end lost 2 bases, and 10 bases lay between the germline ends. CDR3 loop: CASSLAGKSTDTQYF. DNA for the CDR3: TGTGCCAGCAGCTTGGCCGGGAAGTCCACAGATACGCAGTATTTT.

This clonotype has just a few counts. The CDR3 bases are TGTGCCAGCAGCCCTAAGACAGGGCTAACATACGAGCAGTACTTC. Its translation: CASSPKTGLTYEQYF. The chain uses TRBV7-9 and TRBJ2-7; 7 nucleotides line up with TRBD1. The CDR3 has 15 amino acids. Germline V gives CDR1 SEHNR, CDR2 FQNEAQ (reference sequence). The V and J ends lost 5 bases and 4 bases, in that order; junction bases with no gene match: 11.

This chain links TRBV5-1 with TRBJ1-3; 10 bases are a match to TRBD1. The CDR3 totals 17 residues. J lost 0 bases, V lost 0 bases, and 3 bases had no gene match. The germline gives CDR1 SGHRS, CDR2 YFSETQ. The CDR3 DNA reads as TGCGCCAGCAGCTTGGGGACAGGGGGGATCTCTGGAAACACCATATATTTT. This sequence encodes CASSLGTGGISGNTIYF.

There are a few counts of this clonotype. The chain carries TRBV20-1 and TRBJ2-7, with D perhaps TRBD2 (7 bases). Trimming pared 6 bases from V and 2 bases from J, leaving 17 bases between. The CDR3 runs 14 residues. Germline CDR1 reads DFQATT; CDR2 reads SNEGSKA (reference sequence). The chain's CDR3 is CSAQNRDYPYEQYF. The DNA of the CDR3 is TGCAGTGCCCAGAACAGGGACTACCCCTACGAGCAGTACTTC.

V and J are TRBV30 and TRBJ1-1; no clear D. CDR1 GTSNPN and CDR2 SVGIG come from the germline V gene (reference sequence). Trimming removed 3 bases at V and 7 bases at J, with 9 bases between. CDR3 length equals 11 residues. As DNA, the CDR3 is TGTGCCTGGAGAGAGCCGGTTGAAGCTTTCTTT. Translated: CAWREPVEAFF.

In its sample, this clonotype was seen many times. V and J are TRBV5-1 and TRBJ1-1; D possibly corresponds to TRBD1 (6 bases). This CDR3 contains 14 residues. Trimming pared 5 bases from V and 1 base from J, leaving 12 bases between. CDR1 is SGHRS, CDR2 YFSETQ, per germline. CDR3 amino acids: CASRRGTQNTEAFF. In DNA, the CDR3 is TGCGCCAGCAGACGAGGGACACAGAACACTGAAGCTTTCTTT. Using reference TRBV5-1 and TRBJ1-1 for the parts outside the CDR3, the full variable domain is KAGVTQTPRYLIKTRGQQVTLSCSPISGHRSVSWYQQTPGQGLQFLFEYFSETQRNKGNFPGRFSGRQFSNSRSEMNVSTLELGDSALYLCASRRGTQNTEAFFGQGTRLTVV.

This clonotype was seen at least ten times. This chain connects TRBV12-3 or TRBV12-4 to TRBJ2-5; TRBD1 or TRBD2 may be the D gene (7 bases each). The CDR3 is made up of 14 amino acids. The V end lost 0 bases, the J end lost 9 bases, and 14 bases lay between the germline ends. The CDR3 loop reads CASSLAGGGRAQYF. Written as DNA, the CDR3 is TGTGCCAGCAGTTTAGCGGGAGGGGGCAGGGCCCAGTACTTC.

This clonotype was picked up many times. V and J are TRBV9 and TRBJ1-1, with D possibly TRBD1 on 5 matching bases. The CDR3 length is 14 residues. V dropped 0 bases and J dropped 4 bases, with 10 bases sitting between them. CDR1 is SGDLS, CDR2 YYNGEE, per germline. The CDR3 region has the DNA TGTGCCAGCAGCGTAGGGGGCCTGGGCACTGAAGCTTTCTTT. Protein: CASSVGGLGTEAFF.

With respect to this clonotype: A read error may be the cause here, since a much bigger clone is one base away. The chain uses TRBV27 and TRBJ2-7, with 9 bases that match TRBD2. The end of the DNA aligns better with TRBJ2-1, so the J call may be wrong. The CDR3 is 17 amino acids. Looked up from germline, CDR1 is MNHEY and CDR2 is SMNVEV (reference sequence). The CDR3: CASSAAGTSGCNNEQFF. DNA for the CDR3: TGTGCCAGCAGTGCAGCCGGTACTAGCGGGTGTAACAATGAGCAGTTCTTC.

Many counts were recorded for this clonotype. The chain couples TRBV11-3 to TRBJ2-5; possibly TRBD1 for D (6 bases). V was pared by 4 bases and J by 4 bases, with 19 bases between. This CDR3 has 16 residues. The V gene's germline CDR1 is SGHNT and CDR2 YENEEA. The CDR3 DNA follows: TGTGCCAGCAGCTCCCGGTGGGGGCAAGTAGGAGAGACCCAGTACTTC. Protein sequence: CASSSRWGQVGETQYF.

This clonotype came up many times. V usage is TRBV20-1 and J usage is TRBJ2-3; D is possibly TRBD1 (6 bases). Per the germline V gene, CDR1 is DFQATT and CDR2 is SNEGSKA (reference sequence). This CDR3 region has 16 residues. V shed 0 bases and J shed 4 bases, with 17 bases lying between them. The CDR3: CSAREVGRGLADTQYF. CDR3 bases: TGCAGTGCTAGAGAAGTCGGCAGGGGCCTTGCAGATACGCAGTATTTT.

This clonotype was recorded a few times. The chain is built from TRBV3-1 and TRBJ2-1; D is possibly TRBD2 (6 bases). From germline, CDR1 is LGHDT and CDR2 YNNKEL (reference sequence). CDR3 size: 15 residues. The germline V and J ends were trimmed by 1 base and 6 bases, with 13 bases remaining between them. This CDR3 is CASSQAFGTFNEQFF. CDR3 in DNA: TGTGCCAGCAGCCAAGCATTCGGGACTTTCAATGAGCAGTTCTTC.

This clonotype was observed many times. The V and J genes are TRBV7-9 and TRBJ2-5; tentative D call: TRBD2 (6 bases). The CDR3 spans 13 residues. V was clipped by 10 bases and J by 5 bases, with 17 bases between them. CDR1 is SEHNR, CDR2 FQNEAQ, per germline (reference sequence). CDR3 amino acids: CANAAGRGETQYF. The DNA for the CDR3 is TGTGCCAACGCAGCGGGCCGAGGGGAGACCCAGTACTTC.

The V call is TRBV7-9, the J call TRBJ2-7, with TRBD1 identical over 9 bases. Germline CDR1 reads SEHNR; CDR2 reads FQNEAQ (reference sequence). Trimming at V came to 5 bases and at J to 5 bases, leaving 10 bases not matched to a gene. CDR3 length: 15 residues. The CDR3 sequence is CASSPTGTGRNEQYF. The CDR3 nucleotides are TGTGCCAGCAGCCCCACCGGGACAGGGCGGAACGAGCAGTACTTC.

The gene calls are TRBV12-3 or TRBV12-4 and TRBJ2-5; TRBD2 matches at 9 bases. V dropped 6 bases and J dropped 2; count of bases not matched to a gene: 7. This CDR3 region has 15 residues. The CDR3 sequence is CASRGTSKGQETQYF. Written as DNA, the CDR3 is TGTGCCAGCAGGGGGACTAGCAAGGGGCAAGAGACCCAGTACTTC.

This clonotype was counted ten times or more. This chain connects TRBV24-1 to TRBJ2-2; D gene uncertain. V was trimmed by 6 bases and J by 0 bases, leaving 4 bases between them. The CDR3 consists of 13 residues. Per the germline V gene, CDR1 is KGHDR and CDR2 is SFDVKD. The CDR3 spells CATSLANTGELFF. CDR3 DNA sequence: TGTGCCACCAGTCTCGCGAACACCGGGGAGCTGTTTTTT.

The rearrangement links TRBV28 to TRBJ1-5; no definite D call. Trimming shortened V by 7 bases and J by 4 bases, and 17 bases separated the two germline ends. Germline V CDR1 and CDR2: MDHEN, SYDVKM. CDR3 length: 15 amino acids. The CDR3 DNA is TGTGCCAGCACCCCCGGGGAGGGATGGAATCAGCCCCAGCATTTT. Protein sequence: CASTPGEGWNQPQHF.

This clonotype was detected many times. This chain uses TRBV5-1 with TRBJ2-1, with no clear D. The germline gives CDR1 SGHRS, CDR2 YFSETQ. V shed 4 bases and J shed 5 bases, with 4 bases lying between them. This CDR3 contains 11 residues. The CDR3 bases are TGCGCCAGCAGCAACCACAATGAGCAGTTCTTC. It translates to CASSNHNEQFF.

This clonotype was seen at least ten times. The CDR3 DNA reads TGTGCCAGCAGCTTAGATGGTGGGGACCCGGAGACCCAGTACTTC. Its translation: CASSLDGGDPETQYF. This chain connects TRBV11-3 to TRBJ2-5; D may correspond to TRBD1 or TRBD2 (5 bases each). V lost 0 bases, J lost 5 bases, and 13 bases lay in between. CDR3 length: 15 amino acids. Germline V gives CDR1 SGHNT, CDR2 YENEEA.

There are a few counts of this clonotype. This sequence joins TRBV6-2 or TRBV6-3 and TRBJ2-3; no reliable D call. Trimming left V 5 bases short and J 3 bases short, with 18 bases between. Germline CDR1 MNHEY, CDR2 SVGEGT. The CDR3 length is 16 residues. CDR3 DNA: TGTGCCAGCAGTAAGGGATCCGGGCCCCGGACAGATACGCAGTATTTT. It translates to CASSKGSGPRTDTQYF.

V and J are TRBV19 and TRBJ2-1; the match to TRBD1 covers 9 bases. The CDR3 covers 12 residues. V trimming: 1 base; J trimming: 14 bases; junction bases outside the gene matches: 3. Germline loops: CDR1 LNHDA, CDR2 SQIVND (reference sequence). CDR3 bases: TGTGCCAGTAGTATAGGGGGACAGGGTGAGTTCTTC. Translating gives CASSIGGQGEFF.

This clonotype was recorded many times. The chain has TRBV28 and TRBJ2-7, with 10 bases aligning to TRBD1. This CDR3 is 15 amino acids long. V was clipped by 3 bases and J by 7 bases; unmatched bases: 9. Germline assignment: CDR1 MDHEN and CDR2 SYDVKM. The CDR3 region has the DNA TGTGCCAGCAGTTTGTCGCCGGGACAGGGGTTGGAGCAGTACTTC. Its protein is CASSLSPGQGLEQYF.

This clonotype was detected only once. This rearrangement joins TRBV20-1 to TRBJ1-5; TRBD1 matches at 7 bases. This CDR3 region has 17 residues. V shed 1 base and J 2 bases; nucleotides not matched to a gene: 11. Germline assignment: CDR1 DFQATT and CDR2 SNEGSKA (reference sequence). CDR3 DNA: TGCAGTGCTAGAGGACAGGGAAATAAGTATGGCAATCAGCCCCAGCATTTT. It yields the protein CSARGQGNKYGNQPQHF.

This clonotype was seen ten or more times. V gene TRBV28 combines with J gene TRBJ2-3, with 12 bases aligning to TRBD2. Germline CDR1 is MDHEN and CDR2 is SYDVKM. Germline trimming cut 3 bases from V and 1 base from J; bases unmatched to any gene: 8. The CDR3 sequence is 18 residues long. CDR3 sequence (DNA): TGTGCCAGCAGTTTGGCACTAGCGGGAGGTAGGGGCACAGATACGCAGTATTTT. It yields the protein CASSLALAGGRGTDTQYF.